The sequence of this T cell receptor (beta chain) was determined in a study of CD8 T cells in Susac syndrome (dated by TCRdb to between 2018 and 2021). General notes on the study: Repertoire sequencing was used to test whether CD8+ T cell activation and differentiation in Susac syndrome was antigen driven. Overall study outcomes, separate from this receptor: The number of individuals in the TCR sequencing and HLA analysis was acknowledged as relatively small.

RNA was extracted using the RNeasy kit, and about 0.5 to 1 ug of the RNA was reverse transcribed with random hexamers. The immunoSEQ multiplex PCR assay, which covers 54 Vbeta and 13 Jbeta segments, was used to amplify TCR beta CDR3 regions. PCR amplification bias was corrected using a synthetic template baseline for primer optimization and computational correction. From the authors' description of their analysis: Reads were assigned to V, D and J genes according to IMGT and analyzed in immunoSEQ Analyzer, with only productive sequences retained. Clonality was calculated as one minus the Shannon entropy normalized by log2 of the number of productive unique sequences. For each patient and control, public and private clones were evaluated within the 100 most prevalent clones. Susac-specific clones were defined as absent from healthy and MS cohorts, some 1,000 published viral clones and other ImmuneACCESS disease sequences. The public reads were quality trimmed at Q25 with fastp and then assembled into clones with MiXCR by TCRdb, keeping productive beta chains. Records with the same CDR3 protein are collapsed into one entry carrying the most frequent genes and DNA. Here the V and J calls rest on TCRdb's processing, not on the authors' analysis. The sample table contains 150,000 to 200,000 distinct CDR3 sequences; only one count was recorded for roughly 94% of them. The top ten clonotypes cover about 0.086% of the sample.

About this clonotype itself: Its antigen remains unidentified. No base qualities exist here, and no much larger clone lies one base off it.

Peripheral blood CD8+ and CD4+ T cells from healthy donors, Susac syndrome patients and multiple sclerosis patients were profiled using high-throughput TCR beta sequencing. Treatment-naive patients with stable or active relapsing-remitting disease fulfilling revised McDonald criteria were used as multiple sclerosis controls. CD8+ TEMRA cells were enriched by FACS, while bulk CD8+ and CD4+ T cells were purified by magnetic negative isolation. Blood was drawn into EDTA tubes, processed within 24 hours, and PBMCs were isolated by density gradient centrifugation. PBMCs intended for TCR sequencing were frozen in liquid nitrogen and were later thawed in a 37 degrees C water bath. A purity of at least 90% was achieved for sorted or isolated CD4+, CD8+ and CD8+ TEMRA cells. The germline V gene (reference sequence) yields MNHEY for CDR1 and SMNVEV for CDR2. V and J are trimmed by 5 bases and 7 bases, and the gene matches miss 8 bases of the junction. The CDR3 starts with the cysteine, ends with the phenylalanine, and has 16 residues. The retained sequence is limited to the CDR3, 48 bases, with the frame set at the first base.

Sequencing was carried out using CD4+ T cells from PBMCs. This TCR was recovered from a human donor with multiple sclerosis. The chain is encoded by TRBV27 joined to TRBJ2-1, with 13 junctional bases fitting TRBD2. In nucleotide form, the sequence is TGTGCCAGCAGTAAGGGACTAGCGGGAAGAGGAAATGAGCAGTTCTTC. Translated, it reads CASSKGLAGRGNEQFF.